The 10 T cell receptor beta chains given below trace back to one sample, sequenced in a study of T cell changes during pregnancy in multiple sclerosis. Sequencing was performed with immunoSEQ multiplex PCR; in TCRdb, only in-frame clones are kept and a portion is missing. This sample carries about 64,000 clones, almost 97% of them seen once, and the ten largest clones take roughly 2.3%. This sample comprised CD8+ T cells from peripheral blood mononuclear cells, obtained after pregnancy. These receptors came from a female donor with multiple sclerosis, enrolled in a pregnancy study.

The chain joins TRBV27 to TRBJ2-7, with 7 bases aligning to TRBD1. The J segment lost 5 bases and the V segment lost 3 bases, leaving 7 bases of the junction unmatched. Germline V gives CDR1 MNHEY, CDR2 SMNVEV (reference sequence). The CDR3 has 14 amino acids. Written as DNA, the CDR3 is TGTGCCAGCAGTTTGGTAGGGGGCAGAGACGAGCAGTACTTC. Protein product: CASSLVGGRDEQYF.

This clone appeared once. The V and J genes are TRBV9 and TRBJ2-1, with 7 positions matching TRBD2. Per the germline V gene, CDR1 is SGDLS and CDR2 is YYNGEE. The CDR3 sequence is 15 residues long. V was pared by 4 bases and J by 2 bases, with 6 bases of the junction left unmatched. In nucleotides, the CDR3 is TGTGCCAGCAGCCCTGGACTAGTTGCCTACAATGAGCAGTTCTTC. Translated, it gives CASSPGLVAYNEQFF.

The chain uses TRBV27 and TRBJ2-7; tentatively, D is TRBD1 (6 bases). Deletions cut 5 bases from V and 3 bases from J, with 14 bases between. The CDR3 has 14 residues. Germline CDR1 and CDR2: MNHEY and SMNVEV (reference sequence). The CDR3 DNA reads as TGTGCCAGCAGTGAGGCAGGGGTGGTCTACGAGCAGTACTTC. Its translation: CASSEAGVVYEQYF.

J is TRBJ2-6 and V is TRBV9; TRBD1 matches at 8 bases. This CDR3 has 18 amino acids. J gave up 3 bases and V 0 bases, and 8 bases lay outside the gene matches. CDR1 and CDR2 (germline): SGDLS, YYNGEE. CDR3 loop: CASSVDHRGARGANVLTF. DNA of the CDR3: TGTGCCAGCAGCGTAGACCACAGGGGGGCGCGTGGGGCCAACGTCCTGACTTTC.

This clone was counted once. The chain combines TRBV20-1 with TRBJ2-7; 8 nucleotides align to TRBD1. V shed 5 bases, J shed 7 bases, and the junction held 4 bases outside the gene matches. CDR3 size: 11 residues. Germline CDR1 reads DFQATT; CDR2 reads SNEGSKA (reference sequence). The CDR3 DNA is TGCAGTGCTCGGACAGGGCGGGAGCAGTACTTC. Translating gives CSARTGREQYF.

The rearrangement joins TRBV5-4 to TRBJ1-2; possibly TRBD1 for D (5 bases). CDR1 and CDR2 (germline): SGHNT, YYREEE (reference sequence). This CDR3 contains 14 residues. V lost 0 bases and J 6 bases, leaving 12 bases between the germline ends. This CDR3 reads CASSLARAYDGYTF. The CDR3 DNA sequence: TGTGCCAGCAGCTTGGCCAGGGCTTACGATGGCTACACCTTC.

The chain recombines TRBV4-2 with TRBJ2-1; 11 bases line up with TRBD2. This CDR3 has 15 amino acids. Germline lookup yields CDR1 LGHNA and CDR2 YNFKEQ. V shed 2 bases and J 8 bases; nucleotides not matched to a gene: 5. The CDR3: CASSQIAGGPHEQFF. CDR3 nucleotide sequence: TGTGCCAGCAGCCAAATAGCGGGAGGGCCCCATGAGCAGTTCTTC.

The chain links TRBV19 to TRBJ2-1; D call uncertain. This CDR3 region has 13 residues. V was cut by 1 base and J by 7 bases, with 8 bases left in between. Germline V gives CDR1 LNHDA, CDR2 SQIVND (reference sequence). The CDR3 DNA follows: TGTGCCAGTAGTATAGCCCACTTTAATGAGCAGTTCTTC. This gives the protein CASSIAHFNEQFF.

This CDR3 reads CASSLKTSEYEQYF. In DNA form, the CDR3 reads TGTGCCAGCAGCTTGAAGACTAGCGAGTATGAGCAGTACTTC. The rearrangement links TRBV5-4 to TRBJ2-7; 8 nucleotides align to TRBD2. The CDR3 spans 14 residues. The germline gives CDR1 SGHNT, CDR2 YYREEE (reference sequence). V lost 1 base and J lost 7; bases outside the gene matches: 7.

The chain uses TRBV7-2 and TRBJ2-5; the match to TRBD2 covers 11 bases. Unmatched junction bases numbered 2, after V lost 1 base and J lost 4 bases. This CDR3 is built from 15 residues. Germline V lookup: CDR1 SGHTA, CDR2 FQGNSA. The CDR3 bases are TGTGCCAGCAGCTTAGAACTAGCGGGAGTAGAGACCCAGTACTTC. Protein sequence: CASSLELAGVETQYF.